Listed below are T cell receptor beta chains from one sample, sequenced in a study of beta chain features in type 1 diabetes. This table comes from immunoSEQ multiplex PCR, and its TCRdb copy is limited to in-frame clones, with some not included. The sample yields a few hundred thousand clones, 16% seen once. Sequenced sample: naive CD4+ T cells from blood. These receptors were taken from a man younger than 40 with type 1 diabetes. Each CDR3 is given with its conserved first and last residue. The D gene is left open where the match is weak. Some rows have no size entry. The others give once, few or many, or a class for an expanded clone.

J | size | V | length | D | DNA | CDR3
TRBJ2-4 | few | TRBV29-1 | 18 | NA | TGCAGCGTTGTAGGGGGGAGGGCGAATGATCTAGCCAAAAACATTCAGTACTTC | CSVVGGRANDLAKNIQYF
TRBJ2-5 | few | TRBV25-1 | 15 | NA | TGTGCCAGCAGTGAATCAAACAGGATGTTGGAGACCCAGTACTTC | CASSESNRMLETQYF
TRBJ2-2 | NA | TRBV7-2 | 15 | NA | TGTGCCAGCAGCTTAGCGCCTGGATCCCCCGGGGAGCTGTTTTTT | CASSLAPGSPGELFF
TRBJ2-1 | NA | TRBV29-1 | 13 | TRBD1 | TGCAGCGCTACGGACAGGGCCTACAATGAGCAGTTCTTC | CSATDRAYNEQFF
TRBJ1-5 | few | TRBV7-8 | 16 | NA | TGTGCCAGCAGCTTACAAACCGGCAACCTGGCGGGGCCCCAGCATTTT | CASSLQTGNLAGPQHF
TRBJ1-5 | NA | TRBV30 | 16 | TRBD1 | TGTGCCTGGAGTCCAGGGACAGGGGTTCTCAATCAGCCCCAGCATTTT | CAWSPGTGVLNQPQHF
TRBJ1-1 | NA | TRBV18 | 16 | NA | TGTGCCAGCTCACCAATGGACAACACACCGAACACTGAAGCTTTCTTT | CASSPMDNTPNTEAFF
TRBJ2-7 | NA | TRBV29-1 | 13 | NA | TGCAGCGTCAAGGGACTTCTAATCGGCGAGCAGTACTTC | CSVKGLLIGEQYF
TRBJ2-3 | NA | TRBV7-2 | 16 | TRBD2 | TGTGCCAGCAGCTATTTCCCTAGCGGGGATGGGGATACGCAGTATTTT | CASSYFPSGDGDTQYF
TRBJ1-1 | NA | TRBV9 | 15 | NA | TGTGCCAGCAGCGTAGCACCGACAGCGAACACTGAAGCTTTCTTT | CASSVAPTANTEAFF
TRBJ2-1 | NA | TRBV7-9 | 15 | TRBD2 | TGTGCCACCCCTAGCGGGAGGCCTTCCTACAATGAGCAGTTCTTC | CATPSGRPSYNEQFF
TRBJ1-1 | NA | TRBV30 | 15 | TRBD1 | TGTGCCTGGAGTGTCGCCGGGACAGTGAACACTGAAGCTTTCTTT | CAWSVAGTVNTEAFF
TRBJ2-3 | few | TRBV11-2 | 14 | TRBD2 | TGTGCCAGCAGCTCTAGCGGAAACACAGATACGCAGTATTTT | CASSSSGNTDTQYF
TRBJ2-1 | few | TRBV7-2 | 16 | NA | TGTGCCAGCAGCTTAGAGGCTAGCAGTAAGATCGCGAGGCAGTTCTTC | CASSLEASSKIARQFF
TRBJ2-1 | NA | TRBV29-1 | 17 | TRBD1 | TGCAGCGCTACGGGACAGGGGAATTTGAGGTCCTACAATGAGCAGTTCTTC | CSATGQGNLRSYNEQFF
TRBJ2-4 | NA | TRBV28 | 15 | NA | TGTGCCAGCAGTTTCTCAGGGTTGGCCAAAAACATTCAGTACTTC | CASSFSGLAKNIQYF
TRBJ2-1 | NA | TRBV7-2 | 13 | NA | TGTGCCAGCAGCACGACAGGTTACAATGAGCAGTTCTTC | CASSTTGYNEQFF